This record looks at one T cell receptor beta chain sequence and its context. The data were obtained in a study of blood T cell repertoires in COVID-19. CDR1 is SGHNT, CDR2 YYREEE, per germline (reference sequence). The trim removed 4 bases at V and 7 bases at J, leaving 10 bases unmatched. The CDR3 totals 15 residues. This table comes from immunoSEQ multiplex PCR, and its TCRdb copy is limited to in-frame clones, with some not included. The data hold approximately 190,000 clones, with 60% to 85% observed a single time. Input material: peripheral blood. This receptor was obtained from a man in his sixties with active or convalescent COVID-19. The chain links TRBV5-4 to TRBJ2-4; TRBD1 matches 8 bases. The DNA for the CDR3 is TGTGCCAGCAGCGCCACAGGGGGGTGGGGGAACATTCAGTACTTC. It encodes CASSATGGWGNIQYF.